These 6 T cell receptor beta chains came from one sample sequenced in a study of CD8 T cells in ankylosing spondylitis. One entry per CDR3 protein results from TCRdb running MiXCR on the 5' RACE reads. The sample carries 50,000 to 75,000 distinct CDR3 sequences, about 6% recorded once. The sample comprised synovial fluid, either unsorted or a sorted T cell fraction (not recorded which). The source of these receptors is a male donor with ankylosing spondylitis.

This clonotype appeared many times. The chain employs TRBV10-3 and TRBJ2-1, with a tentative D call TRBD1 (5 bases). CDR1 is ENHRY and CDR2 is SYGVKD in the germline V gene. Trimming took off 8 bases at V and 5 bases at J, with 13 bases between the two ends. This CDR3 comprises 13 residues. The CDR3 protein is CAIGMTEDNEQFF. In DNA form, the CDR3 reads TGTGCCATCGGCATGACAGAGGACAATGAGCAGTTCTTC.

In its sample, this clonotype was seen a few times. The rearrangement uses TRBV20-1 and TRBJ1-6; 7 bases line up with TRBD1. The V gene end was trimmed by 2 bases and the J gene end by 4 bases; junction bases not matched to a gene: 8. The CDR3 runs to 16 residues. CDR1 and CDR2 (germline): DFQATT, SNEGSKA (reference sequence). Here the CDR3 reads CSARTAGQAYNSPLHF. CDR3 coding DNA: TGCAGTGCTAGAACGGCCGGACAGGCTTATAATTCACCCCTCCACTTT.

CDR3 DNA: TGCGCCAGCAGCTTGGCTAGCGGGAGGAGAGGGGTCGAGCAGTACTTC. It translates to CASSLASGRRGVEQYF. This chain uses TRBV5-1 with TRBJ2-7; 11 bases agree with TRBD2. Germline V lookup: CDR1 SGHRS, CDR2 YFSETQ. The V segment lost 0 bases and the J segment 6 bases; nucleotides outside the gene matches: 8. This CDR3 region has 16 residues. Drawing the rest from reference TRBV5-1 and TRBJ2-7, the complete variable domain is KAGVTQTPRYLIKTRGQQVTLSCSPISGHRSVSWYQQTPGQGLQFLFEYFSETQRNKGNFPGRFSGRQFSNSRSEMNVSTLELGDSALYLCASSLASGRRGVEQYFGPGTRLTVT.

The gene calls are TRBV3-1 and TRBJ2-3, with 7 bases fitting TRBD2. There are 14 residues in the CDR3. Germline CDR1 and CDR2: LGHDT and YNNKEL (reference sequence). V was pared by 1 base and J by 7 bases, with 5 bases of the junction left unmatched. This CDR3 reads CASSQGTRSYTQYF. CDR3 DNA: TGTGCCAGCAGCCAAGGGACTAGGTCGTATACGCAGTATTTT.

This sequence joins TRBV5-1 and TRBJ2-7; 9 bases are shared with TRBD1. The CDR3 is made up of 16 amino acids. Germline V gene data show CDR1 as SGHRS and CDR2 as YFSETQ. J gave up 3 bases and V 0 bases, and 7 bases lay outside the gene matches. The chain's CDR3 is CASSLEGGTGLYEQYF. Written as DNA, the CDR3 is TGCGCCAGCAGCTTGGAGGGGGGGACAGGGCTCTACGAGCAGTACTTC.

This clonotype was observed a few times. The V call is TRBV7-9, the J call TRBJ2-1; 9 bases align to TRBD1. This CDR3 has 14 residues. Germline CDR1 and CDR2: SEHNR and FQNEAQ (reference sequence). J lost 6 bases, V lost 5 bases, and 5 bases had no gene match. The CDR3 DNA reads as TGTGCCAGCAGCCGTGGACAGGGGCCCAATGAGCAGTTCTTC. Encoded protein: CASSRGQGPNEQFF.